These 9 T cell receptor beta chains were all obtained from the same sample, sequenced in a study of T cells in Graves' hyperthyroidism and ophthalmopathy (dated by TCRdb to the late 2010s). Receptor libraries were prepared by multiplex PCR. Instrument used: Illumina HiSeq 2000. The TCR beta CDR3 regions were amplified from RNA transcripts. The first round of RT-PCR for the TCR CDR3 was performed with the HTBI primer set and the Qiagen OneStep RT-PCR kit. The public reads were run again by TCRdb, first through fastp at Q25 and then through MiXCR, and only productive beta chains were kept. Each CDR3 protein gets just one entry, which takes the most common genes and DNA from the rows behind it. For this sample the table gives fewer than 550,000 distinct CDR3 sequences, of which approximately 14% were detected only once. Jointly, the top ten make up 7.5% to 8% of the sample. Source material: blood. Receptors originate from a woman under 30 with Graves' hyperthyroidism.

The chain employs TRBV9 and TRBJ2-1, with 8 bases identical to TRBD2. In germline, CDR1 is SGDLS, CDR2 YYNGEE. CDR3 length: 16 amino acids. The V and J ends lost 4 bases and 4 bases, in that order; junction bases with no gene match: 10. The CDR3 is CASSPLADTPYNEQFF. CDR3 bases: TGTGCCAGCAGCCCACTAGCGGACACACCATACAATGAGCAGTTCTTC.

This clonotype was detected many times. This chain connects TRBV7-9 to TRBJ2-5, with 8 positions matching TRBD1. The germline CDR1 and CDR2 sequences are SEHNR and FQNEAQ (reference sequence). Trimming took 5 bases from V and 1 from J; bases not matched to a gene: 6. The CDR3 consists of 15 residues. Here the CDR3 DNA reads TGTGCCAGCAGCCCTCGGACAGGGAGCCAAGAGACCCAGTACTTC. It is translated as CASSPRTGSQETQYF.

This clonotype was detected ten times or more. The chain links TRBV6-1 to TRBJ2-5; D call uncertain. This CDR3 has 14 residues. The germline gives CDR1 MNHNS, CDR2 SASEGT. Trimming took 2 bases from V and 4 from J, leaving 11 bases between them. CDR3 amino acids: CASSELFRGETQYF. The DNA of the CDR3 is TGTGCCAGCAGTGAATTATTCAGAGGAGAGACCCAGTACTTC.

This clonotype appeared many times. The rearrangement joins TRBV12-3 or TRBV12-4 to TRBJ1-1, with D unresolved. Trimming took 1 base from V and 4 from J, leaving 16 bases between them. The CDR3 sequence is 16 residues long. DNA of the CDR3: TGTGCCAGCAGTTTAGGTCTAACTGGCGGAAGCACTGAAGCTTTCTTT. Translated, it gives CASSLGLTGGSTEAFF.

The V call is TRBV5-1, the J call TRBJ1-3; possibly TRBD1 for D (5 bases). This CDR3 has 16 residues. From germline, CDR1 is SGHRS and CDR2 YFSETQ. V lost 4 bases and J 0 bases, leaving 14 bases between the germline ends. The CDR3: CASSRGTVSSGNTIYF. The CDR3 DNA is TGCGCCAGCAGCCGCGGGACGGTGAGCTCTGGAAACACCATATATTTT. The entire variable domain, with the rest obtained from reference TRBV5-1 and TRBJ1-3, is as follows: KAGVTQTPRYLIKTRGQQVTLSCSPISGHRSVSWYQQTPGQGLQFLFEYFSETQRNKGNFPGRFSGRQFSNSRSEMNVSTLELGDSALYLCASSRGTVSSGNTIYFGEGSWLTVV.

The J gene is TRBJ1-5, the V gene TRBV30, with 7 positions matching TRBD1. Germline V gives CDR1 GTSNPN, CDR2 SVGIG (reference sequence). V dropped 2 bases and J dropped 5; count of bases not matched to a gene: 12. This CDR3 is built from 16 residues. The CDR3 sequence is CAWSPLRQGLDQPQHF. The CDR3 DNA is TGTGCCTGGAGTCCTCTACGACAGGGTTTGGATCAGCCCCAGCATTTT.

This clonotype was picked up many times. The gene calls are TRBV5-1 and TRBJ1-2; TRBD1 matches 9 bases. Per germline, CDR1 SGHRS and CDR2 YFSETQ. The CDR3 length is 15 residues. The junction had 5 bases not matched to a gene; V was cut back by 4 bases and J by 1 base. Written as DNA, the CDR3 is TGCGCCAGCAGCGCCGACAGGGGGAGTAACTATGGCTACACCTTC. This sequence encodes CASSADRGSNYGYTF.

This clonotype turned up a few times. V and J are TRBV4-2 and TRBJ2-3; D unclear. The CDR3 spans 14 residues. The germline CDR1 and CDR2 sequences are LGHNA and YNFKEQ. Deletions cut 2 bases from V and 2 bases from J, with 8 bases between. CDR3 amino acids: CASSQHSFTDTQYF. The CDR3 coding sequence is TGTGCCAGCAGCCAACACAGCTTCACAGATACGCAGTATTTT.

This clonotype was seen repeatedly, ten times or more. CDR3 nucleotide sequence: TGTGCCAGCAGCGCCCGGGACGGTCTAGGGGGGCCCCTCCACTTT. Translating it yields CASSARDGLGGPLHF. V and J are TRBV9 and TRBJ1-6; possibly TRBD1 for D (6 bases). This CDR3 region has 15 residues. Trimming took off 3 bases at V and 13 bases at J, with 20 bases between the two ends. Germline-derived CDR1 and CDR2 are SGDLS and YYNGEE.